Presented here are 22 T cell receptor beta chains from one specimen sequenced in a study of shared clonotypes between healthy human individuals. Here immunoSEQ multiplex PCR was the method, and the copy in TCRdb shows in-frame clones only, minus some. The sample holds fewer than 2.5 million clones; more than 85% are singletons and the top ten take 0.36%. The sequenced sample consisted of naive CD4+ T cells from PBMCs. The subset denotes: CD45RA+ positively selected. The receptors here all came from a man aged 18-30 years in good health. Some clones in this sample may be carry-over from other donors' samples.

The CDR3 DNA reads as TGTGCCAGCAGGGGCAGGCATCTAAATCCCCCCAATCAGCCCCAGCATTTT. This translates into CASRGRHLNPPNQPQHF. The chain employs TRBV28 and TRBJ1-5; D unresolved. The V gene lost 6 bases and the J gene lost 3 bases, with 21 bases spanning the gap. CDR1 is MDHEN, CDR2 SYDVKM, per germline. The CDR3 is 17 amino acids.

In its sample, this clone was seen once. The rearrangement uses TRBV11-2 and TRBJ2-7; tentative D call: TRBD1 (6 bases). Trimming took 5 bases from V and 0 from J, leaving 23 bases between them. The CDR3 has 18 amino acids. CDR1 SGHAT and CDR2 FQNNGV come from the germline V gene. The CDR3 region is CASSPDDRYYPSSYEQYF. In nucleotides, the CDR3 is TGTGCCAGCAGCCCCGACGACAGGTACTATCCTAGCTCCTACGAGCAGTACTTC.

The genes are TRBV10-3 and TRBJ2-7, with no clear D. V gave up 1 base and J gave up 2 bases, with 15 bases separating them. This CDR3 comprises 16 residues. The germline CDR1 and CDR2 sequences are ENHRY and SYGVKD. The CDR3 DNA reads as TGTGCCATCAGTGAGTTCGGGTCTGGCACCGCCTACGAGCAGTACTTC. Translating it yields CAISEFGSGTAYEQYF.

The chain is built from TRBV2 and TRBJ2-1; 14 positions match TRBD2. V was clipped by 7 bases and J by 5 bases; unmatched bases: 7. Germline loops: CDR1 SNHLY, CDR2 FYNNEI. The CDR3 spans 16 residues. CDR3 loop: CASTGLAGGADNEQFF. The CDR3 coding sequence is TGTGCCAGCACCGGACTAGCGGGAGGAGCCGACAATGAGCAGTTCTTC.

The chain has TRBV27 and TRBJ2-7; D perhaps matches TRBD1 (5 bases). Germline V gene lookup returns CDR1 MNHEY and CDR2 SMNVEV (reference sequence). This CDR3 is 17 amino acids long. V was clipped by 2 bases and J by 2 bases, with 19 bases between them. CDR3: CASSLRDPLRQTYEQYF. CDR3 in DNA: TGTGCCAGCAGTTTACGTGACCCCCTTAGACAGACCTACGAGCAGTACTTC.

To note about this clone: Other DNA sequences from this sample encode an identical CDR3 as well. The chain uses TRBV9 and TRBJ2-3; D remains ambiguous. The CDR3 is made up of 15 amino acids. Germline V gives CDR1 SGDLS, CDR2 YYNGEE. V shed 0 bases and J shed 1 base, with 9 bases lying between them. CDR3 sequence reads: CASSVGPLGTDTQYF. The CDR3 DNA sequence: TGTGCCAGCAGCGTAGGACCTCTGGGCACAGATACGCAGTATTTT.

The gene calls are TRBV4-1 and TRBJ1-1, with TRBD1 matching 9 bases. This CDR3 spans 14 amino acids. The germline V gene has CDR1 MGHRA and CDR2 YSYEKL. Trimming at V came to 5 bases and at J to 5 bases, leaving 6 bases not matched to a gene. CDR3 sequence reads: CASSVRQGETEAFF. In DNA form, the CDR3 reads TGCGCCAGCAGCGTTCGACAGGGGGAAACTGAAGCTTTCTTT.

This chain links TRBV14 with TRBJ1-4; 7 bases agree with TRBD1. J was trimmed by 7 bases and V by 5 bases; bases with no gene match: 10. The germline V gene has CDR1 SGHDN and CDR2 FVKESK. The CDR3 is made up of 15 amino acids. The CDR3 loop is CASSYEQGRGEKLFF. The CDR3 nucleotides are TGTGCCAGCAGCTATGAACAGGGGCGGGGTGAAAAACTGTTTTTT.

The chain uses TRBV6-6 and TRBJ2-7, with unresolved D. Trimming pared 0 bases from V and 2 bases from J, leaving 14 bases between. CDR3 length: 16 amino acids. Per the germline V gene, CDR1 is MNHNY and CDR2 is SVGAGI (reference sequence). The CDR3 DNA sequence: TGTGCCAGCAGTTACTCATTTGGCGGAAACACCTACGAGCAGTACTTC. It encodes CASSYSFGGNTYEQYF.

CDR3 residues: CASSQDLAGSYNEQFF. The DNA for the CDR3 is TGCGCCAGCAGCCAAGATCTAGCGGGATCCTACAATGAGCAGTTCTTC. The V call is TRBV4-1, the J call TRBJ2-1; 9 bases match TRBD2. Losses at the gene ends were 0 bases for V and 1 base for J; bases not matched to a gene: 1. The V gene's germline CDR1 is MGHRA and CDR2 YSYEKL. The CDR3 spans 16 residues.

This chain joins TRBV7-3 and TRBJ2-5; no clear D gene. This CDR3 is built from 14 residues. CDR1 and CDR2 (germline): SGHTA, FQGTGA. V was trimmed by 2 bases and J by 7 bases, leaving 14 bases between them. The CDR3 spells CASSLSRATGTQYF. The CDR3, as DNA: TGTGCCAGCAGCTTATCTAGGGCGACGGGGACCCAGTACTTC.

This clone is a singleton in its sample. The rearrangement links TRBV2 to TRBJ1-4, with TRBD1 matching 7 bases. The V gene end was trimmed by 5 bases and the J gene end by 8 bases; junction bases not matched to a gene: 11. Germline V gives CDR1 SNHLY, CDR2 FYNNEI. The CDR3 sequence is 15 residues long. Written as DNA, the CDR3 is TGTGCCAGCAGTTTTACTACAGGGGAGCGGGAAAAACTGTTTTTT. Encoded protein: CASSFTTGEREKLFF.

The chain links TRBV21-1 to TRBJ2-4; the DNA was not compared with TRBD2, the D call given in the table. TRBV21-1 is a recognized pseudogene. This CDR3 has 17 residues. The CDR3 nucleotides are TGTGCCAGCAGCTCGCGCCTGACTACCCCGGGGTGTAGCATTCAGTACTTC. Encoded protein: CASSSRLTTPGCSIQYF.

This chain links TRBV2 with TRBJ1-6; no reliable D call. Looked up from germline, CDR1 is SNHLY and CDR2 is FYNNEI. Trimming left V 6 bases short and J 5 bases short, with 17 bases between. The CDR3 length is 16 residues. The CDR3 DNA reads TGTGCCAGCAGGCGGCAGGTCGTCAGGAATAATTCACCCCTCCACTTT. Translating it yields CASRRQVVRNNSPLHF.

This clone was seen once. This chain uses TRBV27 with TRBJ2-3, with D perhaps TRBD1 or TRBD2 (5 bases each). The V end was cut by 3 bases, the J end by 4 bases, with 14 bases between. The germline gives CDR1 MNHEY, CDR2 SMNVEV (reference sequence). The CDR3 is 15 residues long. The DNA of the CDR3 is TGTGCCAGCAGTTTTGGGACCCTTGGGGCAGATACGCAGTATTTT. Its protein is CASSFGTLGADTQYF.

A remark on this clone: Other DNA sequences in the same sample also yield this CDR3. The chain combines TRBV19 with TRBJ1-5, with D tentatively TRBD1 (5 bases). The CDR3 totals 15 residues. Germline CDR1 LNHDA, CDR2 SQIVND (reference sequence). Trimming removed 6 bases at V and 3 bases at J, with 15 bases between. The CDR3, as DNA: TGTGCCAGTAGCTTCCGGGACGGTTACAATCAGCCCCAGCATTTT. Protein product: CASSFRDGYNQPQHF.

The chain has TRBV19 and TRBJ2-1, with D uncertain. V was pared by 6 bases and J by 8 bases, with 14 bases between. Germline CDR1 is LNHDA and CDR2 is SQIVND (reference sequence). There are 13 residues in the CDR3. CDR3: CASSWLGSYEQFF. Here the CDR3 DNA reads TGTGCCAGTAGCTGGCTGGGTTCCTATGAGCAGTTCTTC.

The chain couples TRBV4-3 to TRBJ2-5, with TRBD2 identical over 8 bases. Germline CDR1 reads LGHNA; CDR2 reads YSLEER. This CDR3 has 16 amino acids. V was pared by 4 bases and J by 2 bases, with 9 bases of the junction left unmatched. The CDR3 is CASSRYGTSGQETQYF. CDR3 bases: TGCGCCAGCAGCCGATATGGAACTAGCGGACAAGAGACCCAGTACTTC.

This clone was recorded a few times. J is TRBJ1-5 and V is TRBV6-6; TRBD1 matches 8 bases. V shed 2 bases, J shed 7 bases, and the junction held 4 bases outside the gene matches. Germline values: CDR1 MNHNY, CDR2 SVGAGI (reference sequence). The CDR3 sequence is 14 residues long. The CDR3: CASSYQGANQPQHF. The CDR3 DNA reads as TGTGCCAGCAGTTACCAGGGGGCGAACCAGCCCCAGCATTTT.

A single count supports this clone. This chain links TRBV6-5 with TRBJ2-3; 11 bases align to TRBD2. Germline trimming cut 2 bases from V and 3 bases from J; bases unmatched to any gene: 1. CDR1 is MNHEY and CDR2 is SVGAGI in the germline V gene. The CDR3 consists of 15 residues. The CDR3 sequence: CASSYRLAGTDTQYF. The CDR3 DNA reads TGTGCCAGCAGTTACCGACTAGCGGGGACAGATACGCAGTATTTT.

V is TRBV29-1 and J is TRBJ2-5, with D possibly matching TRBD2 (6 bases). Trimming cost V 7 bases and J 4 bases, with 10 bases left between them. The CDR3 extends over 11 amino acids. Germline assignment: CDR1 SQVTM and CDR2 ANQGSEA. CDR3 protein: CSGGTRETQYF. The CDR3, as DNA: TGCAGCGGCGGGACCAGAGAGACCCAGTACTTC.

V gene TRBV6-5 combines with J gene TRBJ2-7; 7 nucleotides align to TRBD2. Germline loops: CDR1 MNHEY, CDR2 SVGAGI. The V gene end was trimmed by 5 bases and the J gene end by 7 bases; junction bases not matched to a gene: 14. This CDR3 has 15 amino acids. The CDR3 is CASSTPGLRGEEQYF. The CDR3 nucleotides read TGTGCCAGCAGTACACCGGGACTAAGGGGAGAGGAGCAGTACTTC.